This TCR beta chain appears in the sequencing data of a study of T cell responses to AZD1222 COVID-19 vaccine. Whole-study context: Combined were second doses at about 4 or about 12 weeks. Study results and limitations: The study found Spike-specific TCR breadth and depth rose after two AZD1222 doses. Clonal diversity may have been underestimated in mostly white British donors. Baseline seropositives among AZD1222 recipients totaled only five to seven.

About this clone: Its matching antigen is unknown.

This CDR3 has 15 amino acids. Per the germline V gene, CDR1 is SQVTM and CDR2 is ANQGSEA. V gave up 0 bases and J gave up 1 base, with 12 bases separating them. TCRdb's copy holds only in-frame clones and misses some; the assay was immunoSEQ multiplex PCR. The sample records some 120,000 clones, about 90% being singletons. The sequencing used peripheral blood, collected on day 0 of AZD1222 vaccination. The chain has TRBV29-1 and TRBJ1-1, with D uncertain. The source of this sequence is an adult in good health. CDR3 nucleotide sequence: TGCAGCGTTGAAGATCTAGGCAGCCGGAACACTGAAGCTTTCTTT. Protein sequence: CSVEDLGSRNTEAFF.